Shown below are 32 T cell receptor beta chains from a single sample sequenced in a study of blood T cell repertoires in COVID-19. TCRdb keeps only in-frame clones here, not all; method: immunoSEQ multiplex PCR. The table records 100,000 to 120,000 clones, around 68% of them present only once. Material for sequencing was peripheral blood. These receptors came from a woman aged 55-75 years with acute or convalescent COVID-19.

The chain couples TRBV4-3 to TRBJ1-5; D is undetermined. Deletions cut 0 bases from V and 4 bases from J, with 7 bases between. This CDR3 contains 14 residues. Germline V gene lookup returns CDR1 LGHNA and CDR2 YSLEER. The CDR3 nucleotides read TGCGCCAGCAGCCAAGATCCGGGGAATCAGCCCCAGCATTTT. It encodes CASSQDPGNQPQHF.

This chain links TRBV3-1 (or the pseudogene TRBV3-2) with TRBJ1-3; TRBD1 matches at 7 bases. V lost 1 base and J lost 1; bases outside the gene matches: 7. This CDR3 contains 17 residues. Germline CDR1 is LGHDT and CDR2 is YNNKEL (reference sequence). The CDR3 DNA reads as TGTGCCAGCAGCCAAGTTCTCGGCAGGGGGTCTGGAAACACCATATATTTT. Translated: CASSQVLGRGSGNTIYF.

The J gene is TRBJ1-1, the V gene TRBV6-1; D not resolved. V dropped 2 bases and J dropped 1 base, with 8 bases sitting between them. The CDR3 is made up of 14 amino acids. Germline assignment: CDR1 MNHNS and CDR2 SASEGT. In DNA, the CDR3 is TGTGCCAGCAGTGAAAGCCAAGCGAACACTGAAGCTTTCTTT. Residues: CASSESQANTEAFF.

V is TRBV5-3 and J is TRBJ1-5; 8 bases are shared with TRBD1. TRBV5-3 is annotated as an ORF whose role is uncertain. After removal of 2 bases from V and 0 bases from J, the junction contained 4 bases not matched to a gene. The CDR3 sequence is 16 residues long. The DNA for the CDR3 is TGTGCCAGAAGCTTTGAGGGACAGGATAGCAATCAGCCCCAGCATTTT. Protein product: CARSFEGQDSNQPQHF.

This chain uses TRBV18 with TRBJ2-7; D is uncertain. Trimming took off 6 bases at V and 6 bases at J, with 15 bases between the two ends. From germline, CDR1 is KGHSH and CDR2 LQKENI. The CDR3 consists of 13 residues. Written as DNA, the CDR3 is TGTGCCAGCTCGCAGACCCTGGGCCGCGAGCAGTACTTC. It yields the protein CASSQTLGREQYF.

The chain has TRBV2 and TRBJ2-7; no clear D gene. The V gene lost 2 bases and the J gene lost 7 bases, with 6 bases spanning the gap. CDR1 SNHLY and CDR2 FYNNEI come from the germline V gene. The CDR3 length is 11 residues. The CDR3 sequence: CASSEPGEQYF. As DNA, the CDR3 is TGTGCCAGCAGTGAACCGGGTGAGCAGTACTTC.

Many counts were recorded for this clone. The V and J genes are TRBV19 and TRBJ1-1, with 8 positions matching TRBD1. This CDR3 comprises 16 residues. The germline gives CDR1 LNHDA, CDR2 SQIVND (reference sequence). V shed 3 bases, J shed 2 bases, and the junction held 8 bases outside the gene matches. DNA of the CDR3: TGTGCCAGTAGTATTAGACAGGGGCTCCTAAACACTGAAGCTTTCTTT. Its protein product is CASSIRQGLLNTEAFF.

Many counts were recorded for this clone. The chain uses TRBV20-1 and TRBJ1-2; D not certain. Germline values: CDR1 DFQATT, CDR2 SNEGSKA (reference sequence). This CDR3 contains 10 residues. The ends were cut back, 3 bases at V and 8 bases at J, with 7 bases in the middle. CDR3 in amino acids: CSASYLGYTF. The CDR3 DNA sequence: TGCAGTGCTAGCTACCTGGGCTACACCTTC.

The chain recombines TRBV5-1 with TRBJ2-5; D is perhaps TRBD1 (6 bases). This CDR3 has 13 amino acids. In germline, CDR1 is SGHRS, CDR2 YFSETQ. V lost 4 bases to trimming and J lost 4 bases, with 11 bases between them. This CDR3 is CASSPGQRETQYF. The DNA for the CDR3 is TGCGCCAGCAGCCCTGGACAGAGAGAGACCCAGTACTTC.

For the CDR3, the DNA is TGTGCCAGCAGCTTCACTTCGGCGACTAATGGCTACACCTTC. Its protein is CASSFTSATNGYTF. The genes are TRBV7-9 and TRBJ1-2; no firm D call. From germline, CDR1 is SEHNR and CDR2 FQNEAQ (reference sequence). The CDR3 loop spans 14 amino acids. Trimming stripped 3 bases from V and 6 bases from J, with 14 bases between.

The genes are TRBV28 and TRBJ1-2; D not certain. With 10 bases removed from V and 4 bases from J, the gap between germline ends came to 13 bases. The length of the CDR3 is 12 residues. CDR1 MDHEN and CDR2 SYDVKM come from the germline V gene. The CDR3 loop reads CATVFASYGYTF. CDR3 in DNA: TGTGCCACCGTGTTTGCCAGCTATGGCTACACCTTC.

The J gene is TRBJ1-6, the V gene TRBV7-8; possible D gene TRBD1, 5 bases. V lost 2 bases and J 14 bases, leaving 10 bases between the germline ends. Germline V gives CDR1 SGHVS, CDR2 FQNEAQ. CDR3 length equals 12 residues. The CDR3 nucleotides are TGTGCCAGCAGCTTACAGGGTTTAGCCCTCCACTTT. Translating it yields CASSLQGLALHF.

The CDR3 nucleotides read TGCAGTGCTAGTGGCCCGGGGGGCTACACCTTC. Protein product: CSASGPGGYTF. This sequence joins TRBV20-1 and TRBJ1-2; D is undetermined. This CDR3 contains 11 residues. Between the trimmed V and J ends, which lost 3 bases and 8 bases, there was a span of 10 bases. Looked up from germline, CDR1 is DFQATT and CDR2 is SNEGSKA (reference sequence).

The rearrangement uses TRBV6-4 and TRBJ1-5; D possibly corresponds to TRBD1 (5 bases). CDR1 and CDR2 (germline): MRHNA, SNTAGT. V was shortened by 3 bases and J by 4 bases, with 19 bases between the two germline ends. CDR3 length: 17 amino acids. The CDR3 DNA reads as TGTGCCAGCAGTGAGAAAAGGGGTCTTATTCTAAATCAGCCCCAGCATTTT. Translated: CASSEKRGLILNQPQHF.

The CDR3 DNA follows: TGTGCCAGCAGCCAATCCAGACTAGCGGGGGAGACCCAGTACTTC. Protein sequence: CASSQSRLAGETQYF. The rearrangement links TRBV4-2 to TRBJ2-5; TRBD2 aligns across 11 bases. The germline CDR1 and CDR2 sequences are LGHNA and YNFKEQ. The CDR3 has 15 amino acids. V shed 2 bases and J 5 bases; nucleotides not matched to a gene: 4.

CDR3 residues: CASSLAETRNTEAFF. The CDR3 bases are TGCGCCAGCAGCTTGGCCGAGACACGGAACACTGAAGCTTTCTTT. The chain has TRBV5-1 and TRBJ1-1; no clear D gene. V was trimmed by 0 bases and J by 1 base, leaving 10 bases between them. The CDR3 spans 15 residues. CDR1 SGHRS and CDR2 YFSETQ come from the germline V gene.

V usage is TRBV5-8 and J usage is TRBJ1-2, with a weak D call TRBD1 (5 bases). The CDR3 sequence is 17 residues long. V was shortened by 6 bases and J by 6 bases, with 27 bases between the two germline ends. Germline V CDR1 and CDR2: SGHTS, YDEGEE. CDR3 DNA: TGTGCCAGCATCCAACGGAACAGCTTCATAAGCAGGGATGGCTACACCTTC. It encodes CASIQRNSFISRDGYTF.

The chain combines TRBV29-1 with TRBJ2-3; possibly TRBD1 for D (8 bases). Germline CDR1 reads SQVTM; CDR2 reads ANQGSEA. Trimming removed 5 bases from V and 0 bases from J, with 18 bases in between. The CDR3 has 16 amino acids. The CDR3, as DNA: TGCAGCGTTACAGGGGGGGGAAGGGCTAGCACAGATACGCAGTATTTT. Amino acids: CSVTGGGRASTDTQYF.

The J gene is TRBJ1-5, the V gene TRBV4-2, with 10 bases lining up with TRBD1. The CDR3 runs 15 residues. Germline CDR1 LGHNA, CDR2 YNFKEQ. J gave up 9 bases and V 5 bases, and 10 bases lay outside the gene matches. CDR3 in DNA: TGTGCCAGCAGCTCACGGGACAGGGGAGGCCGGCCCCAGCATTTT. This codes for CASSSRDRGGRPQHF.

This sequence joins TRBV6-2 or TRBV6-3 and TRBJ1-6; maybe TRBD1 (6 bases). Germline V CDR1 and CDR2: MNHEY, SVGEGT. Deletions cut 6 bases from V and 4 bases from J, with 19 bases between. The CDR3 loop spans 17 amino acids. The CDR3 here is CASSLELQGFYNSPLHF. In DNA form, the CDR3 reads TGTGCCAGCAGCTTAGAATTACAGGGCTTTTATAATTCACCCCTCCACTTT.

V and J are TRBV14 and TRBJ2-7, with D possibly being TRBD1 (5 bases). Germline lookup yields CDR1 SGHDN and CDR2 FVKESK. The CDR3 is 13 amino acids. The ends were cut back, 4 bases at V and 0 bases at J, with 7 bases in the middle. The DNA for the CDR3 is TGTGCCAGCAGCCCGGACATCTCCTACGAGCAGTACTTC. It is translated as CASSPDISYEQYF.

This chain joins TRBV4-1 and TRBJ1-5, with TRBD1 matching over 8 bases. The germline CDR1 and CDR2 sequences are MGHRA and YSYEKL. The CDR3 is made up of 14 amino acids. V lost 4 bases and J lost 6; bases outside the gene matches: 5. The CDR3 coding sequence is TGCGCCAGCAGCCCGACAGGGGATTTTCAGCCCCAGCATTTT. It encodes CASSPTGDFQPQHF.

This chain joins TRBV7-2 and TRBJ2-3; a weak D match, TRBD2 (6 bases). V shed 2 bases and J shed 2 bases, with 11 bases lying between them. Germline V gives CDR1 SGHTA, CDR2 FQGNSA. This CDR3 spans 15 amino acids. In DNA, the CDR3 is TGTGCCAGCAGCTTAAGGCGGGGTTTCACAGATACGCAGTATTTT. This sequence encodes CASSLRRGFTDTQYF.

The chain employs TRBV5-1 and TRBJ1-3, with D unresolved. Deletions cut 2 bases from V and 0 bases from J, with 6 bases between. From germline, CDR1 is SGHRS and CDR2 YFSETQ. The CDR3 runs to 14 residues. The CDR3 DNA sequence: TGCGCCAGCAGCTTTGAAGCCTCTGGAAACACCATATATTTT. Protein product: CASSFEASGNTIYF.

This clone was counted only a few times. The chain links TRBV5-1 to TRBJ1-2; TRBD1 is a possible D gene (6 bases). Germline lookup yields CDR1 SGHRS and CDR2 YFSETQ. This CDR3 has 15 residues. Deletions cut 4 bases from V and 5 bases from J, with 18 bases between. CDR3 sequence reads: CASSPQQGLGYGYTF. The DNA for the CDR3 is TGCGCCAGCAGCCCACAACAGGGTTTAGGGTATGGCTACACCTTC.

The rearrangement joins TRBV9 to TRBJ1-2; 8 nucleotides align to TRBD1. The germline V gene has CDR1 SGDLS and CDR2 YYNGEE. This CDR3 contains 14 residues. With 0 bases clipped from V and 8 bases from J, the junction kept 6 bases outside the gene matches. The DNA of the CDR3 is TGTGCCAGCAGCGTAGCTTCAGGGGGCAAGGGCTACACCTTC. It is translated as CASSVASGGKGYTF.

This rearrangement joins TRBV6-1 to TRBJ2-3, with 12 bases matching TRBD2. With 1 base clipped from V and 4 bases from J, the junction kept 3 bases outside the gene matches. The CDR3 is 16 amino acids. Germline assignment: CDR1 MNHNS and CDR2 SASEGT. Here the CDR3 DNA reads TGTGCCAGCAGTGAAGGTCTAGCGGGGGGGCCAGATACGCAGTATTTT. It translates to CASSEGLAGGPDTQYF.

For the CDR3, the DNA is TGTGCCAGCAGCTTAGAAGGACAAAGGAGCTATGGCTACACCTTC. It codes for CASSLEGQRSYGYTF. The chain combines TRBV7-3 with TRBJ1-2; D may be TRBD1 (5 bases). Germline V CDR1 and CDR2: SGHTA, FQGTGA. Trimming left V 2 bases short and J 4 bases short, with 14 bases between. The CDR3 loop spans 15 amino acids.

The genes are TRBV25-1 and TRBJ2-2; D is undetermined. Trimming shortened V by 3 bases and J by 11 bases, and 10 bases separated the two germline ends. Germline V gene sequence: CDR1 MGHDK, CDR2 SYGVNS. This CDR3 spans 12 amino acids. CDR3 sequence (DNA): TGTGCCAGCAGTGACCACACACCAGAGCTGTTTTTT. This gives the protein CASSDHTPELFF.

The gene calls are TRBV7-9 and TRBJ1-3, with D unresolved. This CDR3 contains 12 residues. The V gene lost 1 base and the J gene lost 8 bases, with 6 bases spanning the gap. The V gene's germline CDR1 is SEHNR and CDR2 FQNEAQ (reference sequence). CDR3 sequence reads: CASSLGVDTIYF. DNA for the CDR3: TGTGCCAGCAGCTTAGGAGTGGACACCATATATTTT.

The V call is TRBV3-1 (or the pseudogene TRBV3-2), the J call TRBJ2-4; D is possibly TRBD2 (6 bases). Per the germline V gene, CDR1 is LGHDT and CDR2 is YNNKEL (reference sequence). V lost 1 base and J 4 bases, leaving 20 bases between the germline ends. There are 18 residues in the CDR3. CDR3 residues: CASSQGISTGLSKNIQYF. CDR3 in DNA: TGTGCCAGCAGCCAAGGAATTTCGACGGGACTGAGTAAAAACATTCAGTACTTC.

The V and J genes are TRBV7-6 and TRBJ1-5, with 8 bases fitting TRBD1. The CDR3 is 17 residues long. Losses at the gene ends were 5 bases for V and 2 bases for J; bases not matched to a gene: 11. In germline, CDR1 is SGHVS, CDR2 FNYEAQ. The CDR3 DNA reads as TGTGCCAGCAGCATCGGGACAGGCGGGTGGGGCAATCAGCCCCAGCATTTT. Residues: CASSIGTGGWGNQPQHF.